The 13 T cell receptor beta chains listed next were all sequenced from one sample in a study of blood T cell repertoires in COVID-19. Produced via immunoSEQ multiplex PCR; TCRdb's table is partial and in-frame only. The table has 350,000 to 450,000 clones, 89% seen once. Sequencing was performed on peripheral blood. The receptors shown here come from a middle-aged woman with COVID-19, enrolled during active disease.

The chain links TRBV5-1 to TRBJ2-3; D is possibly TRBD2 (5 bases). The V and J ends lost 0 bases and 5 bases respectively, with 10 bases between them. This CDR3 region has 14 residues. CDR1 and CDR2 from the germline V gene are SGHRS and YFSETQ. The CDR3 coding sequence is TGCGCCAGCAGCTTGGGGCGGGCGGTAGATACGCAGTATTTT. It specifies CASSLGRAVDTQYF.

The J gene is TRBJ1-2, the V gene TRBV19; 7 nucleotides align to TRBD1. Germline V CDR1 and CDR2: LNHDA, SQIVND (reference sequence). Trimming took 6 bases from V and 8 from J; bases not matched to a gene: 21. The CDR3 covers 17 residues. CDR3 region: CASSHGRSDRDRGGYTF. The CDR3 DNA follows: TGTGCCAGTAGCCACGGAAGAAGTGACAGGGATAGGGGCGGCTACACCTTC.

The chain employs TRBV30 and TRBJ1-2; no firm D call. There are 16 residues in the CDR3. V lost 3 bases and J 8 bases, leaving 25 bases between the germline ends. Germline assignment: CDR1 GTSNPN and CDR2 SVGIG (reference sequence). The chain's CDR3 is CAWSAELVWAAPGYTF. The CDR3 DNA reads TGTGCCTGGAGCGCTGAATTGGTTTGGGCCGCTCCGGGCTACACCTTC.

This chain links TRBV10-1 with TRBJ2-3; D call uncertain. Trimming left V 3 bases short and J 0 bases short, with 16 bases between. From germline, CDR1 is WNHNN and CDR2 SYGVQD (reference sequence). This CDR3 comprises 17 residues. The chain's CDR3 is CASSDPRIRSSTDTQYF. Written as DNA, the CDR3 is TGCGCCAGCAGTGACCCGAGAATACGGTCTAGCACAGATACGCAGTATTTT.

This clone has only one observation. The rearrangement links TRBV27 to TRBJ1-2, with 8 bases matching TRBD1. The CDR3 spans 14 residues. The germline V gene has CDR1 MNHEY and CDR2 SMNVEV (reference sequence). Unmatched junction bases numbered 2, after V lost 2 bases and J lost 3 bases. As DNA, the CDR3 is TGTGCCAGCAGTTTAGGACAGGGTTACTATGGCTACACCTTC. Protein sequence: CASSLGQGYYGYTF.

This clone has just a few counts. The chain is built from TRBV9 and TRBJ2-7; a possible D gene is TRBD2 (6 bases). V lost 4 bases and J 2 bases, leaving 16 bases between the germline ends. The CDR3 spans 15 residues. Germline CDR1 is SGDLS and CDR2 is YYNGEE. As DNA, the CDR3 is TGTGCCAGCAGCCCTCTGGCGGGGCGGGCCTACGAGCAGTACTTC. This codes for CASSPLAGRAYEQYF.

The genes are TRBV14 and TRBJ2-2; D is perhaps TRBD1 (5 bases). Trimming shortened V by 7 bases and J by 0 bases, and 9 bases separated the two germline ends. The CDR3 consists of 14 residues. Per germline, CDR1 SGHDN and CDR2 FVKESK. The CDR3 DNA sequence: TGTGCCAGCACAGGACAACCGAACACCGGGGAGCTGTTTTTT. This codes for CASTGQPNTGELFF.

The chain is built from TRBV2 and TRBJ1-1; weak D call: TRBD1 (5 bases). CDR3 size: 13 residues. V was pared by 4 bases and J by 3 bases, with 9 bases between. Looked up from germline, CDR1 is SNHLY and CDR2 is FYNNEI. Here the CDR3 DNA reads TGTGCCAGCAGTGTAGGGGAGGACACTGAAGCTTTCTTT. It is translated as CASSVGEDTEAFF.

The J gene is TRBJ2-3, the V gene TRBV7-2; tentatively, D is TRBD2 (5 bases). This CDR3 spans 16 amino acids. Germline V gives CDR1 SGHTA, CDR2 FQGNSA. The V end lost 5 bases, the J end lost 3 bases, and 18 bases lay between the germline ends. The CDR3, as DNA: TGTGCCAGCAGCGTAGTTGGTCTAGCTGAAACAGATACGCAGTATTTT. It specifies CASSVVGLAETDTQYF.

The gene calls are TRBV28 and TRBJ1-3; 10 bases agree with TRBD1. The length of the CDR3 is 15 residues. The germline V gene has CDR1 MDHEN and CDR2 SYDVKM. The ends lost 4 bases at V and 9 bases at J; junction bases unmatched: 9. For the CDR3, the DNA is TGTGCCAGCAGTTCCCCCGGACAGGGGGAAAGCACCATATATTTT. Residues: CASSSPGQGESTIYF. Looking up the rest from reference TRBV28 and TRBJ1-3 gives the full variable domain: DVKVTQSSRYLVKRTGEKVFLECVQDMDHENMFWYRQDPGLGLRLIYFSYDVKMKEKGDIPEGYSVSREKKERFSLILESASTNQTSMYLCASSSPGQGESTIYFGEGSWLTVV.

V usage is TRBV19 and J usage is TRBJ1-1; no reliable D call. Per the germline V gene, CDR1 is LNHDA and CDR2 is SQIVND (reference sequence). The CDR3 sequence is 15 residues long. V was pared by 7 bases and J by 3 bases, with 18 bases between. As DNA, the CDR3 is TGTGCCAGTACCCGGGAGGGCCCCCGACACACTGAAGCTTTCTTT. Its protein product is CASTREGPRHTEAFF.

This clone has more than one count but fewer than ten. The CDR3 DNA reads as TGTGCCAGCATTCCGCAGGGGACAGTCCAAGAGACCCAGTACTTC. This codes for CASIPQGTVQETQYF. The rearrangement joins TRBV2 to TRBJ2-5, with TRBD1 matching 7 bases. The length of the CDR3 is 15 residues. J was trimmed by 1 base and V by 7 bases; bases with no gene match: 9. Germline-derived CDR1 and CDR2 are SNHLY and FYNNEI.

V is TRBV27 and J is TRBJ2-3; 15 positions agree with TRBD2. Trimming removed 3 bases from V and 0 bases from J; junction bases left unmatched: 4. Germline V CDR1 and CDR2: MNHEY, SMNVEV (reference sequence). CDR3 length: 18 amino acids. CDR3 sequence (DNA): TGTGCCAGCAGTTTGGGACTAGCGGGAGGAGCCAGCACAGATACGCAGTATTTT. Amino acid sequence: CASSLGLAGGASTDTQYF.